A selection of T cell receptor beta chains follows, all from one sample in a study of shared clonotypes between healthy human individuals. TCRdb's copy holds only in-frame clones and misses some; the assay was immunoSEQ multiplex PCR. The sample consists of about 820,000 clones, around 93% of them appearing once. The sequenced sample consisted of naive CD8+ T cells sorted from blood. Source of these receptors: a man aged 25 to 45 in good health. CDR3s include the opening cysteine and the closing phenylalanine or tryptophan. D genes are given only for firm matches. A clone size is listed for some rows: how often the clone was seen (once, few, many), or a class if it is expanded.

>15|TRBJ2-7|.|.|TRBV7-9
CASSTSGTPLGEQYF
TGTGCCAGCAGCACCTCCGGGACGCCTTTGGGTGAGCAGTACTTC
>19|TRBJ2-1|.|.|TRBV11-2
CASRSDRSLLVDGINEQFF
TGTGCCAGCAGATCAGACAGGAGCCTTTTAGTTGATGGGATCAATGAGCAGTTCTTC
>13|TRBJ2-7|.|.|TRBV27
CASRATLSYEQYF
TGTGCCAGCAGAGCCACACTGTCCTACGAGCAGTACTTC
>13|TRBJ2-7|.|.|TRBV6-6
CASSFYRVEEQYF
TGTGCCAGCAGTTTCTACAGGGTGGAGGAGCAGTACTTC
>13|TRBJ2-7|.|.|TRBV15
CATSRATSYEQYF
TGTGCCACCAGCAGAGCCACTTCGTACGAGCAGTACTTC
>18|TRBJ2-1|.|TRBD1|TRBV4-1
CASSQDRGDRVGYNEQFF
TGCGCCAGCAGCCAAGATCGGGGGGACAGGGTGGGTTACAATGAGCAGTTCTTC
>14|TRBJ1-2|.|.|TRBV29-1
CSVRDGKGGYGYTF
TGCAGCGTTAGGGACGGGAAGGGGGGTTATGGCTACACCTTC
>14|TRBJ1-1|.|.|TRBV13
CASSLVGLNTEAFF
TGTGCCAGCAGCTTGGTGGGGTTGAACACTGAAGCTTTCTTT
>17|TRBJ2-1|.|TRBD2|TRBV6-1
CASSGGLAGGITYEQFF
TGTGCCAGCAGTGGGGGACTAGCGGGAGGGATTACATATGAGCAGTTCTTC
>16|TRBJ1-5|.|.|TRBV4-3
CASSQDGSGIRQPQHF
TGCGCCAGCAGCCAAGATGGGTCCGGGATTCGTCAGCCCCAGCATTTT
>15|TRBJ1-1|.|.|TRBV7-9
CASSPGTALSREAFF
TGTGCCAGCAGCCCGGGGACGGCCCTTTCGCGAGAAGCTTTCTTT
>13|TRBJ2-7|.|.|TRBV6-5
CASSYVGSYEQYF
TGTGCCAGCAGTTACGTGGGGTCCTACGAGCAGTACTTC
>12|TRBJ2-7|.|.|TRBV11-2
CASSFGVFEQYF
TGTGCCAGCAGCTTTGGAGTTTTTGAGCAGTACTTC
>13|TRBJ2-5|.|TRBD1|TRBV10-3
CAIRGDRQETQYF
TGTGCCATCAGGGGGGACAGACAAGAGACCCAGTACTTC
>18|TRBJ2-2|once|TRBD1|TRBV7-6
CASSPDTRTGLRAGELFF
TGTGCCAGCAGCCCGGACACTAGGACAGGGCTTAGAGCCGGGGAGCTGTTTTTT
>18|TRBJ2-5|.|TRBD2|TRBV10-3
CAISDWGLAGEMRETQYF
TGTGCCATCAGTGATTGGGGACTAGCGGGAGAGATGAGAGAGACCCAGTACTTC
>16|TRBJ2-2|.|.|TRBV6-5
CASSYSFTVLTGELFF
TGTGCCAGCAGTTACTCTTTCACAGTCCTCACCGGGGAGCTGTTTTTT